The T cell receptor beta chain described here comes from a study of Tregs in tolerant kidney transplant recipients. Overall study context: Recipients received nonmyeloablative bone marrow transplants from related graft donors, with transient mixed chimerism. Study results and caveats: This study did not directly address biological reproducibility.

This clone appeared once. Its antigen is unidentified. CD4+CD25+CD127- Tregs, CD4+CD25- non-Tregs, CD4 and CD8 cells were sorted. Trimming shortened V by 7 bases and J by 1 base, and 22 bases separated the two germline ends. Per germline, CDR1 MDHEN and CDR2 SYDVKM. There are 17 residues in the CDR3. Profiled with immunoSEQ multiplex PCR; TCRdb holds only in-frame clones, not every one. The sample lists tens of thousands of clones; around 98% were seen once. The receptor was isolated from a human donor who received a combined kidney and bone marrow transplant. V usage is TRBV28 and J usage is TRBJ2-5; TRBD2 might be the D (7 bases). The material was Tregs from blood, obtained before the transplant. CDR3 nucleotides: TGTGCCAGCAACCCTGGGGGGGCGGCGGGGCTCCAAGAGACCCAGTACTTC. It encodes CASNPGGAAGLQETQYF.